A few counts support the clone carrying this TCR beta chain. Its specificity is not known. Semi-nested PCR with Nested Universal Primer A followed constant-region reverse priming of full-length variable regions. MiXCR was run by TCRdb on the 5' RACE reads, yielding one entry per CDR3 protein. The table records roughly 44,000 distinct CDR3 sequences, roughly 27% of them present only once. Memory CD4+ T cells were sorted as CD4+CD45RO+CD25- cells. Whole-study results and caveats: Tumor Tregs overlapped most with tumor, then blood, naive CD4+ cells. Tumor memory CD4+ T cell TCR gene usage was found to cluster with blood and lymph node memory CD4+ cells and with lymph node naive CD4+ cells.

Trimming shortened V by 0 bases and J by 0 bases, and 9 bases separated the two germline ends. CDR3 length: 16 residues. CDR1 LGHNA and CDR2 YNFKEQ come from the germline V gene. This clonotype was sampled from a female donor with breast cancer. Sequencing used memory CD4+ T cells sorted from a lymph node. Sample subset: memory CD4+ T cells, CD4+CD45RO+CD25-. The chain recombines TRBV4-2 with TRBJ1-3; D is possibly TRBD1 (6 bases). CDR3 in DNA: TGTGCCAGCAGCCAAGATCCCAGGGGCTCTGGAAACACCATATATTTT. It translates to CASSQDPRGSGNTIYF.